This record concerns one T cell receptor (beta chain) sequence. The data were obtained in a study of T-cell memory formation after mild COVID-19. TCRdb passed the 5' RACE reads through MiXCR, listing each CDR3 protein once. This table holds a few hundred thousand distinct CDR3 sequences, 24% found once. The sample comprised PBMCs or a T cell subset sorted from them (not recorded which). The clonotype originates from an adult woman who had mild COVID-19 (a few samples of this study predate the infection). Cell type and time point are not known.

This CDR3 reads CASNGEPTNTEAFF. CDR3 nucleotides: TGTGCCAGCAATGGGGAGCCAACGAACACTGAAGCTTTCTTT. The V and J genes are TRBV12-3 or TRBV12-4 and TRBJ1-1; D ambiguous. The V end lost 7 bases, the J end lost 1 base, and 13 bases lay between the germline ends. The CDR3 is made up of 14 amino acids.